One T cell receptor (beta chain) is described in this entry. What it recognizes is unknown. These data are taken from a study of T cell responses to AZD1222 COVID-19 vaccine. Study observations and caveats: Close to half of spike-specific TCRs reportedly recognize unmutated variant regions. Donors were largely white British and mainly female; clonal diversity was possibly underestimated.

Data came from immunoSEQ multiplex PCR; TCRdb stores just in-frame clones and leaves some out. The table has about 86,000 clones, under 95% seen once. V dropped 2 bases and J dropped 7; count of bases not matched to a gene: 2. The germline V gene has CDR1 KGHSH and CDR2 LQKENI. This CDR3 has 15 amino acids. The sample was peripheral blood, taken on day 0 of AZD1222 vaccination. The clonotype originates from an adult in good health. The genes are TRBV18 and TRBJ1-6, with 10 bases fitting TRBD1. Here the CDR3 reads CASSPRTGGNSPLHF. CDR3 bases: TGTGCCAGCTCACCAAGGACAGGGGGAAATTCACCCCTCCACTTT.